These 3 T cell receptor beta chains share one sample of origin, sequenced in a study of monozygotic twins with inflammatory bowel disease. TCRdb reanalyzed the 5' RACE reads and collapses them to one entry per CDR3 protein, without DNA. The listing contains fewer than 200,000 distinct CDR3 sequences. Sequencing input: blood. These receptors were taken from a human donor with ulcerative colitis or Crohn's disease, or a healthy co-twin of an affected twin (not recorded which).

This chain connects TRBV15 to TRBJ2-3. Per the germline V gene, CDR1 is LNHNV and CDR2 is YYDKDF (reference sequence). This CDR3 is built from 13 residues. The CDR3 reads CATSRDPGDTQYF.

CDR3 loop: CASSLDTEGSYTF. The rearrangement joins TRBV5-1 to TRBJ1-2. Per germline, CDR1 SGHRS and CDR2 YFSETQ. The CDR3 consists of 13 residues.

CDR3 loop: CASRPTGGAGANVLTF. V gene TRBV6-5 combines with J gene TRBJ2-6; the D call from TCRdb, TRBD1, cannot be confirmed without DNA. Germline V lookup: CDR1 MNHEY, CDR2 SVGAGI. This CDR3 comprises 16 residues.